A selection of T cell receptor beta chains follows, all from one sample in a study of early T cells in non-severe SARS-CoV-2 infection. TCRdb recomputed calls from the 5' RACE reads with MiXCR, one row per CDR3 protein. The data hold some 26,000 distinct CDR3 sequences, with roughly 4.8% observed a single time. The sample taken for sequencing was whole blood. Receptors originate from an adult who was a healthcare worker with PCR-confirmed SARS-CoV-2 infection or an uninfected control (not recorded which). The CDR3 runs from the conserved cysteine through the conserved F or W.

>TRBJ2-3|TRBV12-3/TRBV12-4
CASSYRASSTDTQYF
>TRBJ2-5|TRBV7-9
CASSFEKFQETQYF
>TRBJ2-5|TRBV7-9
CASSLYGSQETQYF
>TRBJ2-3|TRBV9
CASSIGTTDTQYF
>TRBJ2-2|TRBV5-4
CASSLGPGELFF
>TRBJ1-4|TRBV20-1
CSARVNQGTNEKLFF
>TRBJ2-1|TRBV7-9
CASRYSSSGSGEQFF
>TRBJ1-2|TRBV20-1
CSARDIRGKDGYTF
>TRBJ1-2|TRBV7-2
CASSWSGRQNYGYTF
>TRBJ1-1|TRBV2
CASSVDKNTEAFF
>TRBJ1-1|TRBV3-1
CASSQGGLGAGTEAFF
>TRBJ2-2|TRBV7-2
CASSFWTSGGELFF
>TRBJ1-2|TRBV7-2
CASSFYDRGHTF
>TRBJ2-3|TRBV5-4
CASSWDLTDTQYF
>TRBJ2-3|TRBV7-9
CASSLVAADTQYF
>TRBJ2-3|TRBV2
CASRIGPGRTDTQYF
>TRBJ2-5|TRBV7-3
CASSLSRKETQYF
>TRBJ1-2|TRBV30
CAWRQSYGYTF
>TRBJ2-1|TRBV5-1
CASSFEGREQFF
>TRBJ2-7|TRBV4-2
CASSQGSRDYEQYF
>TRBJ2-1|TRBV6-2/TRBV6-3
CASRIGRAGANEQFF
>TRBJ2-6|TRBV12-3/TRBV12-4
CASSPRTGRPSGANVLTF
>TRBJ2-6|TRBV28
CASSLDRKKTGANVLTF
>TRBJ2-3|TRBV3-1
CASMSRENPAQYF
>TRBJ2-7|TRBV7-2
CASSLVYEQYF
>TRBJ2-5|TRBV19
CASSPEGGTQETQYF
>TRBJ2-2|TRBV5-4
CASSSRLAGANTGELFF
>TRBJ2-3|TRBV20-1
CSASQRGGRDTQYF
>TRBJ2-3|TRBV5-1
CASSLSPGDTQYF